This T cell receptor beta chain originates from a study of blood T cell repertoires in COVID-19. Under the authors' procedure: Amplified reference gene primers provided the basis for estimating nucleated cell counts. The method was immunoSEQ multiplex PCR; TCRdb's version includes in-frame clones alone and lacks a portion of them. V, J and clone size are taken as reported in that table, and D and trimming were inferred from the DNA itself. The table has a few hundred thousand clones, 87% seen once; the top ten hold around 8.9%. This CDR3 is built from 17 residues. V lost 2 bases, J lost 4 bases, and 9 bases stayed unmatched. Per germline, CDR1 SGDLS and CDR2 YYNGEE.

The TCR sequence derives from a woman aged 18-29 years who had recovered from COVID-19. Sequenced input: PBMCs or T cells enriched from blood (not recorded which). This chain links TRBV9 with TRBJ2-6; 7 bases match TRBD1. The CDR3 DNA follows: TGTGCCAGCAGCGTCCGACAGGGCTCAGGCGGGGCCAACGTCCTGACTTTC. Translating gives CASSVRQGSGGANVLTF.